This TCR beta chain was sequenced during a study of ipilimumab plus nivolumab after autologous stem cell transplantation (dated by TCRdb to the early 2020s). General notes on the study: Trial patients received a median of roughly 5 ipilimumab doses and 8 nivolumab doses. Approximately 36 patients made up the trial's intent-to-treat population. Patients with high-risk diffuse large B cell lymphoma, mature T cell lymphoma, or multiple myeloma undergoing autologous transplant were enrolled in the trial. The DLBCL cohort included primary refractory and relapsed disease, with 18-month progression-free survival of roughly 89% and 26% respectively.

Comment on this clone: What antigen it recognizes has not been identified. Nothing much larger sits one base from this clone, and base qualities are not available.

CDR1 and CDR2 are drawn from the germline V gene: MGHDK, SYGVNS. The CDR3, cysteine through phenylalanine, is 14 amino acids long. The kept DNA is CDR3 alone, 42 bases in frame from the first base. The germline V end is reduced by 1 base and the J end by 8 bases; junction bases left unmatched: 5. The method behind the library was the immunoSEQ multiplex PCR assay. Entries here come from immuneACCESS through TCRdb and include only in-frame sequences with V and J called. Some clones fail to appear in such tables; in the studies checked, an unresolved V gene covers under half of the shortfall, and the cause of the remainder is unknown. For this sample there are over 80,000 clones; approximately 86% appear just once. The ten largest clonotypes hold around 2% of the sample. Checkpoint therapy began 14 to 28 days after autologous transplant, with ipilimumab given at 1 mg/kg intravenously on day 1 of selected weeks. Nivolumab was given at 3 mg/kg intravenously on day 1 of weeks 1, 4, 7, 10, and every two weeks through week 26. Combined checkpoint inhibition with ipilimumab and nivolumab as consolidation after autologous stem cell transplantation was tested in a Phase Ib clinical trial.

General conclusions and limits of the study: Combined checkpoint inhibition as post-transplant consolidation was concluded by the authors to appear tolerable. The authors stated that profiles of the T cell receptor repertoire, regulatory T cell phenotype and gut microbiota provided a biologic rationale for studying this approach further.

The sequence links TRBV25-1 to TRBJ1-1; 9 bases in the junction line up with TRBD1. The clonotype originates from a male donor with diffuse large B-cell lymphoma. This material consisted of PBMCs, taken in a trial of ipilimumab plus nivolumab as post-transplant consolidation. Read as DNA, the sequence is TGTGCCAGCAGTGAATTTCGGGACAGGGAGGAAGCTTTCTTT. Its amino acids are CASSEFRDREEAFF.